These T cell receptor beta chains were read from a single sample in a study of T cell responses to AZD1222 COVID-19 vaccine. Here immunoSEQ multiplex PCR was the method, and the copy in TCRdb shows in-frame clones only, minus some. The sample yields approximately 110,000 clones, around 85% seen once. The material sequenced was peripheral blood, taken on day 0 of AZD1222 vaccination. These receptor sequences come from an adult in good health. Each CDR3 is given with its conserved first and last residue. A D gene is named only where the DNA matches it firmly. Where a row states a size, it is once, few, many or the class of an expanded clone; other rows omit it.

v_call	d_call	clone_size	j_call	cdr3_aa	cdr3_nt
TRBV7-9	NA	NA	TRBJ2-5	CASSLAVGQETQYF	TGTGCCAGCAGCTTAGCTGTTGGGCAAGAGACCCAGTACTTC
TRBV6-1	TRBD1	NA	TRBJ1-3	CASSDRGHSGNTIYF	TGTGCCAGCAGTGACAGGGGGCACTCTGGAAACACCATATATTTT
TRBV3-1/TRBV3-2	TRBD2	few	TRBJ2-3	CASSQEGAWRGATSPDTQYF	TGTGCCAGCAGCCAAGAGGGGGCGTGGCGGGGGGCTACCTCCCCAGATACGCAGTATTTT
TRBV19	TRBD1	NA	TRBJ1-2	CASMPRDREYYGYTF	TGTGCCAGTATGCCCCGGGACAGGGAATACTATGGCTACACCTTC
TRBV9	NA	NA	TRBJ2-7	CASSPGLTREQYF	TGTGCCAGCAGCCCCGGACTGACGAGGGAGCAGTACTTC
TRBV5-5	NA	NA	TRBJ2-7	CASSPTTGAYEQYF	TGTGCCAGCAGCCCGACTACTGGCGCCTACGAGCAGTACTTC
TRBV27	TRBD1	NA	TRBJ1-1	CASRAGTGNTEAFF	TGTGCCAGCAGGGCCGGGACAGGGAACACTGAAGCTTTCTTT
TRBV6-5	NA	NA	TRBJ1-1	CASSTPIGTEAFF	TGTGCCAGCAGTACCCCGATTGGGACTGAAGCTTTCTTT
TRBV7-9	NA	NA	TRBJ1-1	CASSLKDTEAFF	TGTGCCAGCAGCTTAAAAGATACTGAAGCTTTCTTT
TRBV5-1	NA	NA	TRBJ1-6	CASSSGERDSPLHF	TGCGCCAGCAGCTCAGGGGAGAGGGATTCACCCCTCCACTTT
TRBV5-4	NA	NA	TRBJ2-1	CASSSQDRYNEQFF	TGTGCCAGCAGCTCCCAGGACAGATACAATGAGCAGTTCTTC
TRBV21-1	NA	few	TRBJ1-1	CASSKWPTGTRAEAFF	TGTGCCAGCAGCAAATGGCCGACGGGAACGAGGGCTGAAGCTTTCTTT
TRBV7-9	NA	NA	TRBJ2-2	CASSSWGGHNTGELFF	TGTGCCAGCAGCTCCTGGGGGGGCCACAACACCGGGGAGCTGTTTTTT
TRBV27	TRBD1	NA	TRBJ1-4	CASSPLGTGFEKLFF	TGTGCCAGCAGTCCCTTAGGGACAGGCTTTGAAAAACTGTTTTTT
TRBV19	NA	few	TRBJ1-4	CASSMETGYEKLFF	TGTGCCAGTAGTATGGAAACAGGGTATGAAAAACTGTTTTTT
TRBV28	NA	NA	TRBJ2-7	CASSQGLWQYF	TGTGCCAGCAGCCAGGGTCTGTGGCAGTACTTC
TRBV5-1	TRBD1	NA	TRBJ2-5	CASSDYRGGETQYF	TGCGCCAGCAGCGACTACAGGGGCGGGGAGACCCAGTACTTC
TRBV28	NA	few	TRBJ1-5	CASQDVAQHF	TGTGCCAGCCAAGACGTGGCCCAGCATTTT
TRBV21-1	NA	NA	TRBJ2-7	CASRPGRNFSYEQYF	TGTGCCAGCCGTCCGGGACGGAATTTCTCCTACGAGCAGTACTTC
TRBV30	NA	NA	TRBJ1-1	CAWSVLTYTEAFF	TGTGCCTGGAGTGTACTGACTTACACTGAAGCTTTCTTT
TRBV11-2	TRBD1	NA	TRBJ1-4	CASSPRGQVEKLFF	TGTGCCAGCAGCCCTCGGGGACAGGTTGAAAAACTGTTTTTT
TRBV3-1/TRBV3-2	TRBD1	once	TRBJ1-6	CASSNGQGSPPLHF	TGTGCCAGCAGCAACGGACAGGGGTCCCCCCCCCTCCACTTT